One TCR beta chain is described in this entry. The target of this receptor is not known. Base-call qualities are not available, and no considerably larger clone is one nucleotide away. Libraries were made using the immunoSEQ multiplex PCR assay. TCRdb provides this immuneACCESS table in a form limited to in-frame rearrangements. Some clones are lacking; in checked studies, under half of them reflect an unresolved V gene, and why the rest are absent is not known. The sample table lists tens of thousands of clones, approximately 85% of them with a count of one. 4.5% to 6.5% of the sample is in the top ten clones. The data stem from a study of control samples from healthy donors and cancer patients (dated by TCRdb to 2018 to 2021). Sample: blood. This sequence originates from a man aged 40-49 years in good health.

This receptor has the CDR3 CASTKGWDGYTF. The sequence in DNA is TGTGCCAGCACGAAGGGTTGGGACGGCTACACCTTC. Recombination joined TRBV12-3 or TRBV12-4 with TRBJ1-2; 5 matching bases give a weak D call of TRBD1. The CDR3, from cysteine to phenylalanine, totals 12 residues. CDR3 DNA is the only sequence kept; it has 36 bases, read in frame from the first base. The junction carries 14 bases between V and J, which are trimmed by 7 bases and 8 bases respectively.